Below are 17 T cell receptor beta chains sequenced from a single sample in a study of blood T cell repertoires in COVID-19. The table came from immunoSEQ multiplex PCR; TCRdb's copy has only in-frame clones and leaves some out. The sample lists some 200,000 clones, about nine tenths seen once, with about 4.8% in the top ten. The source material was peripheral blood. The receptors shown here come from a man in his fifties or sixties with acute or convalescent COVID-19.

The chain links TRBV12-3 or TRBV12-4 to TRBJ1-2; D is possibly TRBD1 (5 bases). CDR3 length equals 12 residues. Trimming removed 3 bases at V and 8 bases at J, with 10 bases between. In nucleotides, the CDR3 is TGTGCCAGCAGTTTTGGATGGGGCGGCTACACCTTC. Translated: CASSFGWGGYTF.

This sequence joins TRBV27 and TRBJ2-7, with D possibly TRBD1 on 6 matching bases. CDR1 MNHEY and CDR2 SMNVEV come from the germline V gene (reference sequence). This CDR3 has 14 amino acids. The ends were cut back, 5 bases at V and 4 bases at J, with 15 bases in the middle. CDR3 in amino acids: CASSLQGYLYEQYF. CDR3 bases: TGTGCCAGCAGTCTACAGGGCTACCTTTACGAGCAGTACTTC.

V is TRBV6-6 and J is TRBJ1-1; no clear D. The germline V and J ends were trimmed by 0 bases and 5 bases, with 7 bases remaining between them. Germline V lookup: CDR1 MNHNY, CDR2 SVGAGI (reference sequence). The CDR3 sequence is 13 residues long. The CDR3: CASSYSRVTEAFF. For the CDR3, the DNA is TGTGCCAGCAGTTACTCTCGAGTTACTGAAGCTTTCTTT.

This sequence joins TRBV2 and TRBJ2-3, with D possibly TRBD2 on 6 matching bases. Trimming cost V 5 bases and J 1 base, with 19 bases left between them. The CDR3 has 17 residues. The germline gives CDR1 SNHLY, CDR2 FYNNEI. In nucleotides, the CDR3 is TGTGCCAGCAGTTACTCTAGCGTGAGACCGGGCACAGATACGCAGTATTTT. Protein product: CASSYSSVRPGTDTQYF.

The table lists this clone with a few counts. This rearrangement joins TRBV7-2 to TRBJ1-3; unclear D gene. The ends were cut back, 5 bases at V and 1 base at J, with 18 bases in the middle. This CDR3 spans 17 amino acids. The germline gives CDR1 SGHTA, CDR2 FQGNSA. CDR3 protein: CASSHRVGRGSGNTIYF. For the CDR3, the DNA is TGTGCCAGCAGCCACCGGGTAGGACGGGGATCTGGAAACACCATATATTTT.

V is TRBV6-2 or TRBV6-3 and J is TRBJ2-3; 7 nucleotides line up with TRBD2. V dropped 2 bases and J dropped 0; count of bases not matched to a gene: 2. Germline values: CDR1 MNHEY, CDR2 SVGEGT. CDR3 size: 15 residues. CDR3 coding DNA: TGTGCCAGCAGTTACGAAGCGGGAAGCACAGATACGCAGTATTTT. Protein sequence: CASSYEAGSTDTQYF.

The chain links TRBV5-1 to TRBJ2-5, with a possible D match to TRBD2 (6 bases). V was cut by 4 bases and J by 2 bases, with 9 bases left in between. The CDR3 is 13 amino acids. The germline gives CDR1 SGHRS, CDR2 YFSETQ. Written as DNA, the CDR3 is TGCGCCAGCAGCCGGGACTTACAAGAGACCCAGTACTTC. Translating it yields CASSRDLQETQYF.

The chain recombines TRBV13 with TRBJ1-6; D is possibly TRBD1 (5 bases). Trimming cost V 5 bases and J 6 bases, with 17 bases left between them. CDR3 size: 16 residues. The germline V gene has CDR1 PRHDT and CDR2 FYEKMQ (reference sequence). CDR3 DNA: TGTGCCAGCAGCCTGTCGGAGGGGCGGCTTAATTCACCCCTCCACTTT. Protein: CASSLSEGRLNSPLHF. Complete variable domain (other parts from reference TRBV13 and TRBJ1-6): AAGVIQSPRHLIKEKRETATLKCYPIPRHDTVYWYQQGPGQDPQFLISFYEKMQSDKGSIPDRFSAQQFSDYHSELNMSSLELGDSALYFCASSLSEGRLNSPLHFGNGTRLTVT.

V and J are TRBV27 and TRBJ2-1; D is undetermined. Germline V gene sequence: CDR1 MNHEY, CDR2 SMNVEV (reference sequence). The germline V and J ends were trimmed by 3 bases and 5 bases, with 5 bases remaining between them. This CDR3 contains 12 residues. CDR3 DNA sequence: TGTGCCAGCAGTTTCCCCAACAATGAGCAGTTCTTC. It is translated as CASSFPNNEQFF.

The genes are TRBV5-1 and TRBJ2-1, with 10 nucleotides matching TRBD2. The CDR3 is 15 residues long. The germline V gene has CDR1 SGHRS and CDR2 YFSETQ. Germline trimming cut 2 bases from V and 6 bases from J; bases unmatched to any gene: 5. The CDR3 region is CASSLQAGGRNEQFF. The CDR3 nucleotides are TGCGCCAGCAGCTTACAAGCGGGGGGGCGCAATGAGCAGTTCTTC.

Of note for this clone: Distinct nucleotide sequences in the sample also encode this CDR3. The genes are TRBV5-6 and TRBJ1-5, with D maybe TRBD1 (5 bases). V was pared by 4 bases and J by 7 bases, with 12 bases between. CDR3 length equals 13 residues. Germline CDR1 reads SGHDT; CDR2 reads YYEEEE. The CDR3, as DNA: TGTGCCAGCAGCGGGGGAGGTGGGCAGCCCCAGCATTTT. Its protein product is CASSGGGGQPQHF.

The chain couples TRBV9 to TRBJ1-5, with TRBD1 matching 8 bases. Germline CDR1 SGDLS, CDR2 YYNGEE. CDR3 size: 19 residues. V trimming: 5 bases; J trimming: 2 bases; junction bases outside the gene matches: 18. Here the CDR3 reads CASSCHQGAKEKGNQPQHF. CDR3 nucleotides: TGTGCCAGCAGTTGCCACCAGGGGGCAAAGGAGAAAGGCAATCAGCCCCAGCATTTT.

This chain uses TRBV2 with TRBJ1-5; D call uncertain. The CDR3 spans 13 residues. Germline CDR1 is SNHLY and CDR2 is FYNNEI. Deletions cut 4 bases from V and 2 bases from J, with 6 bases between. CDR3 bases: TGTGCCAGCAGTGTGCAGGGCAATCAGCCCCAGCATTTT. It specifies CASSVQGNQPQHF. Supplemented by reference TRBV2 and TRBJ1-5, the full variable domain reads EPEVTQTPSHQVTQMGQEVILRCVPISNHLYFYWYRQILGQKVEFLVSFYNNEISEKSEIFDDQFSVERPDGSNFTLKIRSTKLEDSAMYFCASSVQGNQPQHFGDGTRLSIL.

The genes are TRBV5-8 and TRBJ2-7; D possibly corresponds to TRBD2 (6 bases). V was clipped by 0 bases and J by 3 bases, with 13 bases between them. CDR3 length: 15 residues. Germline-derived CDR1 and CDR2 are SGHTS and YDEGEE. The CDR3 loop is CASSLGQTGDYEQYF. CDR3 nucleotides: TGTGCCAGCAGCTTGGGACAGACGGGGGACTACGAGCAGTACTTC. Using reference TRBV5-8 and TRBJ2-7 for the parts outside the CDR3, the full variable domain is EAGVTQSPTHLIKTRGQQATLRCSPISGHTSVYWYQQALGLGLQFLLWYDEGEERNRGNFPPRFSGRQFPNYSSELNVNALELEDSALYLCASSLGQTGDYEQYFGPGTRLTVT.

This clone was observed a few times. The genes are TRBV11-1 and TRBJ2-1; 7 bases are shared with TRBD1. CDR3 length: 15 residues. Germline assignment: CDR1 SGHAT and CDR2 FQDESV (reference sequence). The V segment lost 7 bases and the J segment 6 bases; nucleotides outside the gene matches: 12. CDR3 nucleotide sequence: TGTGCCAGCACCCCCATGCCGGGACAGCTCAATGAGCAGTTCTTC. Protein: CASTPMPGQLNEQFF.

The chain combines TRBV5-1 with TRBJ1-1; 8 nucleotides match TRBD1. The CDR3 spans 14 residues. The germline CDR1 and CDR2 sequences are SGHRS and YFSETQ. The V and J ends lost 4 bases and 4 bases, in that order; junction bases with no gene match: 6. CDR3 residues: CASSEQTGATEAFF. The CDR3 DNA sequence: TGCGCCAGCAGCGAGCAGACAGGGGCCACTGAAGCTTTCTTT.

The rearrangement links TRBV2 to TRBJ2-7, with TRBD1 matching 7 bases. This CDR3 spans 13 amino acids. V lost 9 bases to trimming and J lost 3 bases; unmatched junction nucleotides: 8. Germline CDR1 SNHLY, CDR2 FYNNEI. The CDR3 is CASTRDSFYEQYF. The CDR3 region has the DNA TGTGCCAGTACCCGGGACAGCTTCTACGAGCAGTACTTC.